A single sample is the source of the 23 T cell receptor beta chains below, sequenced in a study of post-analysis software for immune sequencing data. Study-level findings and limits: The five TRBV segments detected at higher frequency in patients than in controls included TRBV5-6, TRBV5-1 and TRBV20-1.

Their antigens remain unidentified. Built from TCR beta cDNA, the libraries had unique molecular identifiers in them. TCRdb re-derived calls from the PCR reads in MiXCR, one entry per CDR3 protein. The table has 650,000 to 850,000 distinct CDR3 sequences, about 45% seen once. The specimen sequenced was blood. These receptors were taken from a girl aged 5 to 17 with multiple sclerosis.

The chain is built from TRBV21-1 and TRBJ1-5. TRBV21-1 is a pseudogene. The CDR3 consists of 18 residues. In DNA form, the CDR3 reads TGTGCCAGCAGCATCCAATTCGAGGGTTATTATAACAATCAGCCCCAGCATTTT. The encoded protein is CASSIQFEGYYNNQPQHF.

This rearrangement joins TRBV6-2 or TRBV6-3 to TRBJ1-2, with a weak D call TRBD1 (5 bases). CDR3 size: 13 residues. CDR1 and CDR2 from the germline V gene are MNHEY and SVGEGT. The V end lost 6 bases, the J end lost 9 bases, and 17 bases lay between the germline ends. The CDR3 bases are TGTGCCAGCAGCCCCGGCGGGGGAGTGAGCTACACCTTC. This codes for CASSPGGGVSYTF.

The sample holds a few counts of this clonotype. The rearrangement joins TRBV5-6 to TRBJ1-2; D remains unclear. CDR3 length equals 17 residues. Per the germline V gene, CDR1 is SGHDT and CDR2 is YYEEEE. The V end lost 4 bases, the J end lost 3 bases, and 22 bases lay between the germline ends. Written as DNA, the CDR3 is TGTGCCAGCAGCCCCCGACCCGGCCAGGTCCAGGACTATGGCTACACCTTC. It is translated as CASSPRPGQVQDYGYTF.

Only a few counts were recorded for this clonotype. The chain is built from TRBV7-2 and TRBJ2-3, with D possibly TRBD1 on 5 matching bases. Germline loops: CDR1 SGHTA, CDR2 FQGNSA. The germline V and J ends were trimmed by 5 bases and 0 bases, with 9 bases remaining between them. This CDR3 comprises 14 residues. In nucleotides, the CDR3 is TGTGCCAGCAGCAGACAGCTTAGCACAGATACGCAGTATTTT. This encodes CASSRQLSTDTQYF.

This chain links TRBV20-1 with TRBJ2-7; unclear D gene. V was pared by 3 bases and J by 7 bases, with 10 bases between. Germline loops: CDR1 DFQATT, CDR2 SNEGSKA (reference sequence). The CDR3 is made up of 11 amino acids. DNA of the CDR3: TGCAGTGCTAGGTTTGGGCAAGAGCAGTACTTC. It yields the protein CSARFGQEQYF.

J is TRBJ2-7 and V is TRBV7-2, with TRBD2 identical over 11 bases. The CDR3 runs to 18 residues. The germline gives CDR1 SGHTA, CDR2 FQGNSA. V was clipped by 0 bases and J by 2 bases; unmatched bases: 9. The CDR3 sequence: CASSLAPSGRTVPYEQYF. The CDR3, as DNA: TGTGCCAGCAGCTTAGCCCCTAGCGGGAGGACGGTCCCCTACGAGCAGTACTTC. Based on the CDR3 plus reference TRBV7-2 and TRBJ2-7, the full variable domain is GAGVSQSPSNKVTEKGKDVELRCDPISGHTALYWYRQSLGQGLEFLIYFQGNSAPDKSGLPSDRFSAERTGGSVSTLTIQRTQQEDSAVYLCASSLAPSGRTVPYEQYFGPGTRLTVT.

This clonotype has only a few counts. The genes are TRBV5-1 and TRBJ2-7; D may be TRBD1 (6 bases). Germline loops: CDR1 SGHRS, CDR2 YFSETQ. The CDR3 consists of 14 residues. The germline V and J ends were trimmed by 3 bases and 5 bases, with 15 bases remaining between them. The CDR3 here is CASSSTGSGDEQYF. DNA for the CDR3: TGCGCCAGCAGCTCAACAGGGTCTGGGGACGAGCAGTACTTC.

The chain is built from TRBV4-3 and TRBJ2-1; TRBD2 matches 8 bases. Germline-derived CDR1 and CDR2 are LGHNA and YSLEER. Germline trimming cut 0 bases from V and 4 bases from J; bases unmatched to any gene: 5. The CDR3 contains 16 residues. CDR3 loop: CASSQDRGRTYNEQFF. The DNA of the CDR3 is TGCGCCAGCAGCCAAGATCGCGGGAGGACTTACAATGAGCAGTTCTTC.

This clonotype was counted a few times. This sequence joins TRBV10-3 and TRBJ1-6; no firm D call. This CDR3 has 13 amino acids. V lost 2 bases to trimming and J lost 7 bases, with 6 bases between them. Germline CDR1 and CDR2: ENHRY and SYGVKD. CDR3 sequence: CAISEDGNSPLHF. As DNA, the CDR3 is TGTGCCATCAGTGAGGACGGGAATTCACCCCTCCACTTT.

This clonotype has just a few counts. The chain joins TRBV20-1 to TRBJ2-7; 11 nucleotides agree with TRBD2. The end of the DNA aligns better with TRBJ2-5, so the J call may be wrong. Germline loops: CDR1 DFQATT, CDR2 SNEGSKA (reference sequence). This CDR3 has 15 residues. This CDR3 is CSAREALAGEETQYF. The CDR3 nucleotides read TGCAGTGCTAGAGAAGCACTAGCGGGAGAGGAGACCCAGTACTTC.

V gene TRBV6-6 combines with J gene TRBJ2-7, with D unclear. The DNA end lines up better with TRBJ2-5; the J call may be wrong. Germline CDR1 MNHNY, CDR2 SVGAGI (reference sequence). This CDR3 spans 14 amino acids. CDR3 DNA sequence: TGTGCCAGCAGTTACTCGAGGAGACCAGAGACCCAGTACTTC. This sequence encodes CASSYSRRPETQYF.

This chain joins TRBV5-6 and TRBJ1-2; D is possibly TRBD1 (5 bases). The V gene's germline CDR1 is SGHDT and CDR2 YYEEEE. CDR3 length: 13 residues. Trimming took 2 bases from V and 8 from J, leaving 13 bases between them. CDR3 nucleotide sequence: TGTGCCAGCAGCTTAGATTATGGGGGAGGCTACACCTTC. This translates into CASSLDYGGGYTF.

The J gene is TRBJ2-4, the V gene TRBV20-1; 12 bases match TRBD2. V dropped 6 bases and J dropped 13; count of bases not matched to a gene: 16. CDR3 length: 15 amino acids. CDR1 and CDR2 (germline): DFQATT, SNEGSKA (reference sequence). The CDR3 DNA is TGCAGTGCCAAACCCTTCCTAGCGGGAGGGCCTGAGCAGTACTTC. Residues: CSAKPFLAGGPEQYF.

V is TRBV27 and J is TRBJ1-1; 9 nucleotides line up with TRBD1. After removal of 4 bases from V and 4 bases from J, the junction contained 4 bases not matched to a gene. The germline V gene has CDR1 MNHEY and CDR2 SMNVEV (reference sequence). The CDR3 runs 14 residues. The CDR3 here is CASSWGQGVTEAFF. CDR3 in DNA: TGTGCCAGCAGTTGGGGACAGGGAGTCACTGAAGCTTTCTTT.

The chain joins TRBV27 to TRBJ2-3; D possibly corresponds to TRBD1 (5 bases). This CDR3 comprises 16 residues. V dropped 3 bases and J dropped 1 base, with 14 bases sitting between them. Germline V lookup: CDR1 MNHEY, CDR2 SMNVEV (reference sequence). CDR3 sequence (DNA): TGTGCCAGCAGTTTTCTACCCCTAGGGGGCACAGATACGCAGTATTTT. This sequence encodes CASSFLPLGGTDTQYF.

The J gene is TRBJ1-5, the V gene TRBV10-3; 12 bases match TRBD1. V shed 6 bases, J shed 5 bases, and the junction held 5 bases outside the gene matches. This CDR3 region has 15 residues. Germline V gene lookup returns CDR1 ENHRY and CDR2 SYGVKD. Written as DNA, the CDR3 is TGTGCCATCAGAGAGGGACAGGGGGCCGATCAGCCCCAGCATTTT. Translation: CAIREGQGADQPQHF.

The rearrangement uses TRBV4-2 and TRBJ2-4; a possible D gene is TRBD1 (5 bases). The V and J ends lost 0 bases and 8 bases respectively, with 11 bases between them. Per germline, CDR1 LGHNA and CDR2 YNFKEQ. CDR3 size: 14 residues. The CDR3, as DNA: TGTGCCAGCAGCCAAGATGGCAGGGAAGACATTCAGTACTTC. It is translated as CASSQDGREDIQYF.

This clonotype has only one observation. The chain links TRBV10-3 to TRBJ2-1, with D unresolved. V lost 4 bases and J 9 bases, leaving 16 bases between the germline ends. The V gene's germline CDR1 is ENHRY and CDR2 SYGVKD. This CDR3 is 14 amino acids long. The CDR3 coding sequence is TGTGCCATCAGTGTAAAAGCGCCGATTGGTGAGCAGTTCTTC. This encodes CAISVKAPIGEQFF.

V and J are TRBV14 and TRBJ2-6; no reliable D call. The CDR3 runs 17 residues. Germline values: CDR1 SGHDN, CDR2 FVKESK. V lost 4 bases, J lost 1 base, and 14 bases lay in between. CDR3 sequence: CASSLLSRASGANVLTF. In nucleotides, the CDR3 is TGTGCCAGCAGCCTCTTGAGTCGAGCATCTGGGGCCAACGTCCTGACTTTC.

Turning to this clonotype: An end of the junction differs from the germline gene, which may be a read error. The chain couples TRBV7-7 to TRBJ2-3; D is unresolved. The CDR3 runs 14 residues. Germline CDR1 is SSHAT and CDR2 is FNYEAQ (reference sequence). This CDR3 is CASSLGWGTDTQYF. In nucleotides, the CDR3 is TGTGCTAGCAGCTTAGGATGGGGCACAGATACGCAGTATTTT.

Here the CDR3 reads CSAKKREYETQYF. The CDR3 coding sequence is TGCAGTGCTAAGAAGCGGGAGTACGAGACCCAGTACTTC. This chain links TRBV20-1 with TRBJ2-7, with 8 nucleotides matching TRBD2. The DNA matches TRBJ2-5 better at its end, which makes the J call doubtful. Germline V gene sequence: CDR1 DFQATT, CDR2 SNEGSKA (reference sequence). The CDR3 has 13 residues.

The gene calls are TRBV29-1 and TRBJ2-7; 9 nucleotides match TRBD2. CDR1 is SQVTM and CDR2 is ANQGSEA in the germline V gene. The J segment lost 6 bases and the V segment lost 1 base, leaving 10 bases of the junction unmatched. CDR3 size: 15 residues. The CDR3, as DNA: TGCAGCGTTGAAGGGCGGGAGGGCGAAGAGTTCGAGCAGTACTTC. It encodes CSVEGREGEEFEQYF.

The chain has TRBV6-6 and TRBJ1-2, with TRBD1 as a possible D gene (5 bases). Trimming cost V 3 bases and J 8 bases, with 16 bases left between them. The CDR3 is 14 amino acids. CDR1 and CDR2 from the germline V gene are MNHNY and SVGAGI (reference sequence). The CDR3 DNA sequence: TGTGCCAGCAGTTATAACCCCGACAGCCAGGGCTACACCTTC. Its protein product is CASSYNPDSQGYTF.